Listed below are T cell receptor beta chains from one sample, sequenced in a study of T cell changes during pregnancy in multiple sclerosis. The table came from immunoSEQ multiplex PCR; TCRdb's copy has only in-frame clones and leaves some out. This table holds tens of thousands of clones, about nine tenths found once. Sample: peripheral blood, taken in the second trimester of pregnancy. Source of these receptors: a female donor with multiple sclerosis, enrolled in a pregnancy study. Both conserved end residues are part of each CDR3. D genes are given only for firm matches. Only some rows state a clone size, as once, few, many or a class for expanded clones.

d_call	v_call	cdr3_length	clone_size	j_call	cdr3_nt	cdr3_aa
NA	TRBV5-5	15	NA	TRBJ1-1	TGTGCCAGCAGCCTCGCACAGGGCCGAGGGACTGAAGCTTTCTTT	CASSLAQGRGTEAFF
TRBD2	TRBV29-1	13	NA	TRBJ2-3	TGCAGCGTTGTTAGCGGGAGCACAGATACGCAGTATTTT	CSVVSGSTDTQYF
TRBD1	TRBV2	14	NA	TRBJ1-1	TGTGCCAGCAGACGACAGGGGCAGAACACTGAAGCTTTCTTT	CASRRQGQNTEAFF
NA	TRBV9	16	NA	TRBJ2-1	TGTGCCAGCAGTCCAGACCGGTCGGGGTGGTACAATGAGCAGTTCTTC	CASSPDRSGWYNEQFF
NA	TRBV30	14	NA	TRBJ1-2	TGTGCCTGGAGTGCTTTGCAGGCTTTGGATGGCTACACCTTC	CAWSALQALDGYTF
NA	TRBV27	13	few	TRBJ1-1	TGTGCCACCTCCGCCGACTGGAACACTGAAGCTTTCTTT	CATSADWNTEAFF
NA	TRBV28	14	NA	TRBJ1-1	TGTGCCAGCAGTTTATATACAGCTAACACTGAAGCTTTCTTT	CASSLYTANTEAFF
TRBD1	TRBV7-9	15	NA	TRBJ1-2	TGTGCCAGCAGCTTGAGTAGGGACAGGGTTTATGGCTACACCTTC	CASSLSRDRVYGYTF
TRBD1	TRBV10-3	14	NA	TRBJ2-1	TGTGCCATCAGCTCAGGGGGCGGATGGAATGAGCAGTTCTTC	CAISSGGGWNEQFF
TRBD2	TRBV6-5	14	NA	TRBJ2-1	TGTGCCAGCAGCGAACGGACTAGCGTCAATGAGCAGTTCTTC	CASSERTSVNEQFF
NA	TRBV19	13	NA	TRBJ1-1	TGTGCCAGTTTTCCCCAGGCTTGGACTGAAGCTTTCTTT	CASFPQAWTEAFF
NA	TRBV11-3	14	NA	TRBJ1-1	TGTGCCAGCAGCTTAGATAGCGGGGGCACTGAAGCTTTCTTT	CASSLDSGGTEAFF
NA	TRBV7-9	16	NA	TRBJ2-2	TGTGCCAGCAGCCCCCGAGGCAGCGTTAACACCGGGGAGCTGTTTTTT	CASSPRGSVNTGELFF
TRBD2	TRBV5-4	15	NA	TRBJ2-1	TGTGCCAGCAGCTTGGGAGGACTAGCGGGACATGAGCAGTTCTTC	CASSLGGLAGHEQFF
TRBD1	TRBV7-9	16	NA	TRBJ2-7	TGTGCCAGCAGCTTATCAGGACAGGGGGCGAGGTACGAGCAGTACTTC	CASSLSGQGARYEQYF
TRBD1	TRBV27	15	NA	TRBJ2-6	TGTGCCAGCAAGGACAGGGCCTCTGGGGCCAACGTCCTGACTTTC	CASKDRASGANVLTF
NA	TRBV7-9	14	NA	TRBJ1-5	TGTGCCAGCAGCCAGGGGAATAGCAATCAGCCCCAGCATTTT	CASSQGNSNQPQHF
NA	TRBV28	13	NA	TRBJ2-4	TGTGCCAGCACTCCCCAGGGAATAAACATTCAGTACTTC	CASTPQGINIQYF
NA	TRBV6-4	14	NA	TRBJ1-2	TGTGCCAGCAAAAAGGACAGCGACATAACAGGCTACACCTTC	CASKKDSDITGYTF
TRBD2	TRBV4-3	17	NA	TRBJ2-3	TGCGCCAGCAGCCAAGATCAGCGGGGGGGCGGGACAGATACGCAGTATTTT	CASSQDQRGGGTDTQYF
NA	TRBV10-3	17	NA	TRBJ2-2	TGTGCCATCAGTCACCCCGGCGGGGTTGGGAACACCGGGGAGCTGTTTTTT	CAISHPGGVGNTGELFF
NA	TRBV7-9	16	NA	TRBJ1-6	TGTGCCAGCAGCCTAGATTTAGCAGGGGCAAATTCACCCCTCCACTTT	CASSLDLAGANSPLHF
TRBD2	TRBV27	17	NA	TRBJ2-7	TGTGCCAGCAGTGGGTGGACTAGCGGGAGGGAAGCCCACGAGCAGTACTTC	CASSGWTSGREAHEQYF
NA	TRBV9	13	NA	TRBJ2-6	TGTGCCAGCAGTGACCCCTGGGCCTACGTCCTGACTTTC	CASSDPWAYVLTF
TRBD2	TRBV30	15	NA	TRBJ2-7	TGTGCCTGGAGTATGACGACTAGCAAACCGGTTGAGCAGTACTTC	CAWSMTTSKPVEQYF
TRBD2	TRBV27	16	NA	TRBJ2-7	TGTGCCAGCACCATATCGGCGGGAGCCGGTGTCTACGAGCAGTACTTC	CASTISAGAGVYEQYF
NA	TRBV28	15	NA	TRBJ2-6	TGTGCCAGCAGTCCACCAGGGGCTGGGGCCAACGTCCTGACTTTC	CASSPPGAGANVLTF
NA	TRBV4-1	14	once	TRBJ1-2	TGCGCCAGCAGCCCGACAGGATCTAACTATGGCTACACCTTC	CASSPTGSNYGYTF
NA	TRBV5-1	15	NA	TRBJ2-3	TGCGCCAGCAGCTTGGTTGGGGGAGGCCCAGATACGCAGTATTTT	CASSLVGGGPDTQYF
NA	TRBV10-1	16	NA	TRBJ1-5	TGCGCCAGCAGAGAAGCGATCAGGGCGTCGAATCAGCCCCAGCATTTT	CASREAIRASNQPQHF
TRBD2	TRBV5-1	13	NA	TRBJ2-7	TGCGCCAGCAGCGGAGGGACTAGAGCCGAGCAGTACTTC	CASSGGTRAEQYF
NA	TRBV5-5	11	NA	TRBJ2-7	TGTGCCAGCAGCTTGGCGCGGGCAAGGTTCTTC	CASSLARARFF
NA	TRBV5-4	14	once	TRBJ2-3	TGTGCCAGCAGCCCCGGGACTGACACAGATACGCAGTATTTT	CASSPGTDTDTQYF
TRBD1	TRBV6-4	14	NA	TRBJ2-1	TGTGCCTGCTCCGGGACAGGGGGGAGCAATGAGCAGTTCTTC	CACSGTGGSNEQFF
TRBD2	TRBV18	13	NA	TRBJ2-7	TGTGCCAGCTCACCCGGGACTAGCGACGAGCAGTACTTC	CASSPGTSDEQYF
TRBD2	TRBV5-1	17	NA	TRBJ2-3	TGCGCCAGCAGCTTCAGGGCTAGCGGGGCTAGCACAGATACGCAGTATTTT	CASSFRASGASTDTQYF
TRBD2	TRBV11-3	15	NA	TRBJ2-3	TGTGCCAGCAGCCCGCGCGGGGGGGGGACAGATACGCAGTATTTT	CASSPRGGGTDTQYF
TRBD2	TRBV11-3	15	NA	TRBJ2-3	TGTGCCAGCACCTCAGGCAGCGGGGGGACAGATACGCAGTATTTT	CASTSGSGGTDTQYF
TRBD1	TRBV13	17	NA	TRBJ1-4	TGTGCCAGCAGCTTGGCGGCAGGGGGTGACGGTAATGAAAAACTGTTTTTT	CASSLAAGGDGNEKLFF
NA	TRBV2	14	NA	TRBJ1-1	TGTGCCAGCCGGCTGATCCTGGGCGACACTGAAGCTTTCTTT	CASRLILGDTEAFF